A single sample gave rise to the 18 T cell receptor beta chains below, sequenced in a study of long-term antiretroviral therapy in people with HIV. Researchers report immunoSEQ v3.0 was run at survey level. Clones were read by immunoSEQ multiplex PCR, and TCRdb kept only the in-frame ones, dropping some. The repertoire holds fewer than 30,000 clones, with roughly 80% as singletons. The specimen comprised unsorted PBMCs, sampled 0.7 years before starting antiretroviral therapy. The receptors shown here come from a man aged 30 to 45 with HIV.

This rearrangement joins TRBV28 to TRBJ1-2, with unresolved D. The V end lost 5 bases, the J end lost 2 bases, and 18 bases lay between the germline ends. The CDR3 runs 16 residues. Germline CDR1 is MDHEN and CDR2 is SYDVKM. For the CDR3, the DNA is TGTGCCAGCAGTCCCCCGGGGAGGTTCCTCAACTATGGCTACACCTTC. It yields the protein CASSPPGRFLNYGYTF.

The J gene is TRBJ1-4, the V gene TRBV15; D is undetermined. The CDR3 consists of 17 residues. Trimming took off 1 base at V and 4 bases at J, with 16 bases between the two ends. Germline lookup yields CDR1 LNHNV and CDR2 YYDKDF (reference sequence). In nucleotides, the CDR3 is TGTGCCACCAGCAGAGTAACTGGCACCCGGGGTAATGAAAAACTGTTTTTT. Protein product: CATSRVTGTRGNEKLFF. Combining the CDR3 with reference TRBV15 and TRBJ1-4 gives the whole variable domain DAMVIQNPRYQVTQFGKPVTLSCSQTLNHNVMYWYQQKSSQAPKLLFHYYDKDFNNEADTPDNFQSRRPNTSFCFLDIRSPGLGDTAMYLCATSRVTGTRGNEKLFFGSGTQLSVL.

This clone was recorded a few times. The CDR3 nucleotides are TGTGCCAGTAGTATACAGGGGCTTCCCAAAAACATTCAGTACTTC. It yields the protein CASSIQGLPKNIQYF. The chain combines TRBV19 with TRBJ2-4; D may be TRBD1 (6 bases). This CDR3 contains 15 residues. The ends were cut back, 2 bases at V and 2 bases at J, with 10 bases in the middle. Germline values: CDR1 LNHDA, CDR2 SQIVND (reference sequence).

The V gene is TRBV9, the J gene TRBJ1-6; D not certain. This CDR3 comprises 13 residues. The germline gives CDR1 SGDLS, CDR2 YYNGEE. Trimming shortened V by 1 base and J by 7 bases, and 6 bases separated the two germline ends. The CDR3 here is CASSVKENSPLHF. The CDR3 bases are TGTGCCAGCAGCGTAAAGGAGAATTCACCCCTCCACTTT. Full variable domain (rest looked up from reference TRBV9 and TRBJ1-6): DSGVTQTPKHLITATGQRVTLRCSPRSGDLSVYWYQQSLDQGLQFLIQYYNGEERAKGNILERFSAQQFPDLHSELNLSSLELGDSALYFCASSVKENSPLHFGNGTRLTVT.

In this sample, this clone turned up a few times. The rearrangement links TRBV7-9 to TRBJ1-5; 7 positions agree with TRBD1. In germline, CDR1 is SEHNR, CDR2 FQNEAQ (reference sequence). The length of the CDR3 is 14 residues. V lost 5 bases to trimming and J lost 3 bases; unmatched junction nucleotides: 4. The CDR3 sequence: CASSRQGVNQPQHF. CDR3 bases: TGTGCCAGCAGCCGACAGGGTGTCAATCAGCCCCAGCATTTT.

The CDR3: CATSRLDRADYEQYF. DNA of the CDR3: TGTGCCACCAGCAGGCTAGACAGAGCAGACTACGAGCAGTACTTC. The chain carries TRBV15 and TRBJ2-7; D may be TRBD1 (5 bases). Germline CDR1 LNHNV, CDR2 YYDKDF (reference sequence). V dropped 3 bases and J dropped 3 bases, with 15 bases sitting between them. The CDR3 totals 15 residues.

The genes are TRBV28 and TRBJ2-7, with 7 bases matching TRBD2. Germline V gives CDR1 MDHEN, CDR2 SYDVKM. Trimming cost V 3 bases and J 0 bases; bases outside gene matches: 11. This CDR3 has 17 residues. The CDR3 region is CASSLDGGSKYSYEQYF. CDR3 sequence (DNA): TGTGCCAGCAGTTTGGACGGGGGGTCCAAATACTCCTACGAGCAGTACTTC.

Written as DNA, the CDR3 is TGTGCCAGTACCCAAGACAGGACACATTATCAGCCCCAGCATTTT. Translated: CASTQDRTHYQPQHF. This sequence joins TRBV19 and TRBJ1-5; TRBD1 might be the D (6 bases). The CDR3 covers 15 residues. Germline V gives CDR1 LNHDA, CDR2 SQIVND (reference sequence). V lost 7 bases and J lost 5, with 18 bases in between. The variable domain in full, with the rest retrieved from reference TRBV19 and TRBJ1-5, is DGGITQSPKYLFRKEGQNVTLSCEQNLNHDAMYWYRQDPGQGLRLIYYSQIVNDFQKGDIAEGYSVSREKKESFPLTVTSAQKNPTAFYLCASTQDRTHYQPQHFGDGTRLSIL.

The genes are TRBV6-1 and TRBJ2-1, with D perhaps matching TRBD2 (7 bases). This CDR3 has 15 amino acids. Germline CDR1 reads MNHNS; CDR2 reads SASEGT. The ends were cut back, 1 base at V and 6 bases at J, with 13 bases in the middle. The CDR3, as DNA: TGTGCCAGCAGTGAAGGACCAGGGGAGGGCAATGAGCAGTTCTTC. This sequence encodes CASSEGPGEGNEQFF.

This clone has a handful of counts. The rearrangement uses TRBV6-6 and TRBJ1-5; no firm D call. V was pared by 5 bases and J by 3 bases, with 8 bases between. Germline V gene lookup returns CDR1 MNHNY and CDR2 SVGAGI (reference sequence). This CDR3 comprises 13 residues. The CDR3 loop is CASSLLDNQPQHF. The CDR3 coding sequence is TGTGCCAGCAGTCTACTGGACAATCAGCCCCAGCATTTT.

V and J are TRBV7-8 and TRBJ1-3; D may be TRBD1 (6 bases). V was cut by 1 base and J by 9 bases, with 19 bases left in between. CDR3 length: 16 residues. Germline assignment: CDR1 SGHVS and CDR2 FQNEAQ. In DNA form, the CDR3 reads TGTGCCAGCAGCTTAGAGGGACAACCGCGACCAAGCACCATATATTTT. Amino acids: CASSLEGQPRPSTIYF.

The V gene is TRBV7-7, the J gene TRBJ2-1, with 12 nucleotides matching TRBD1. The CDR3 runs 16 residues. The V and J ends lost 3 bases and 8 bases, in that order; junction bases with no gene match: 8. Germline-derived CDR1 and CDR2 are SSHAT and FNYEAQ (reference sequence). This chain's CDR3 is CASSFEPGQGADEQFF. The CDR3 coding sequence is TGTGCCAGCAGCTTCGAACCGGGACAGGGGGCGGATGAGCAGTTCTTC.

The chain employs TRBV5-6 and TRBJ2-7, with TRBD1 as a possible D gene (6 bases). The length of the CDR3 is 12 residues. Trimming shortened V by 0 bases and J by 5 bases, and 6 bases separated the two germline ends. CDR1 and CDR2 (germline): SGHDT, YYEEEE. For the CDR3, the DNA is TGTGCCAGCAGCTTGGGGGGGCACGAGCAGTACTTC. Protein: CASSLGGHEQYF.

Notes on this clone: This specimen includes other DNA sequences encoding the same CDR3. V is TRBV7-8 and J is TRBJ2-5; 7 bases align to TRBD1. Trimming took 5 bases from V and 1 from J; bases not matched to a gene: 4. The CDR3 totals 14 residues. CDR1 and CDR2 from the germline V gene are SGHVS and FQNEAQ. The CDR3, as DNA: TGTGCCAGCAGCCCGGGACAGTTCCAAGAGACCCAGTACTTC. Its protein is CASSPGQFQETQYF.

V and J are TRBV20-1 and TRBJ1-2; TRBD1 matches at 8 bases. In germline, CDR1 is DFQATT, CDR2 SNEGSKA (reference sequence). V dropped 5 bases and J dropped 8; count of bases not matched to a gene: 4. This CDR3 has 11 amino acids. The CDR3 is CSAGRDRGYTF. The CDR3 DNA is TGCAGTGCTGGCCGGGACAGGGGCTACACCTTC.

This chain uses TRBV6-6 with TRBJ2-7; 11 bases match TRBD2. CDR1 and CDR2 from the germline V gene are MNHNY and SVGAGI (reference sequence). This CDR3 has 16 residues. V was clipped by 6 bases and J by 4 bases; unmatched bases: 11. For the CDR3, the DNA is TGTGCCAGCAGGTCCACTAGCGGGAGAGCCAGGTACGAGCAGTACTTC. It is translated as CASRSTSGRARYEQYF.

V usage is TRBV11-2 and J usage is TRBJ1-4; D remains unclear. CDR3 length: 16 amino acids. Trimming pared 2 bases from V and 3 bases from J, leaving 13 bases between. The germline gives CDR1 SGHAT, CDR2 FQNNGV. The DNA for the CDR3 is TGTGCCAGCAGCTTAAGCGGTGAGGTCTCTAATGAAAAACTGTTTTTT. Protein product: CASSLSGEVSNEKLFF.

V is TRBV5-6 and J is TRBJ2-2; D call uncertain. Germline V gene sequence: CDR1 SGHDT, CDR2 YYEEEE. The CDR3 totals 16 residues. V was shortened by 3 bases and J by 0 bases, with 12 bases between the two germline ends. The CDR3 is CASSSLTYSNTGELFF. CDR3 bases: TGTGCCAGCAGCTCGCTGACATATTCGAACACCGGGGAGCTGTTTTTT.